The 27 T cell receptor beta chains reported below all come from one sample, sequenced in a study of radiotherapy plus CTLA-4 blockade in lung cancer (dated by TCRdb to between 2018 and 2020). Library generation was performed with the immunoSEQ multiplex PCR assay. TCRdb mirrors the immuneACCESS table, restricted to in-frame sequences. Some clones are absent from its copies; in checked studies, under half trace to an unresolved V gene, and the reason for the others is unknown. The sample profile shows roughly 80,000 clones; 74% of them were found once. Of the sample, 9.9% is held by the ten largest clones. This specimen was peripheral blood, taken from a patient treated with radiotherapy plus ipilimumab. These receptors were taken from a human donor with non-small cell lung cancer whose response to radiotherapy plus ipilimumab could not be evaluated.

V usage is TRBV7-2 and J usage is TRBJ1-2; unclear D gene. V shed 0 bases and J shed 4 bases, with 12 bases lying between them. The germline gives CDR1 SGHTA, CDR2 FQGNSA. The CDR3 spans 15 residues. The DNA for the CDR3 is TGTGCCAGCAGCTTAGCCTATAGTGGTGGCTATGGCTACACCTTC. As protein: CASSLAYSGGYGYTF.

V and J are TRBV9 and TRBJ2-2; 9 positions match TRBD2. The germline CDR1 and CDR2 sequences are SGDLS and YYNGEE. J lost 4 bases, V lost 3 bases, and 7 bases had no gene match. This CDR3 has 16 residues. The CDR3, as DNA: TGTGCCAGCAGCGAGGGCGGGGGGGCCACCACCGGGGAGCTGTTTTTT. Encoded protein: CASSEGGGATTGELFF.

This chain uses TRBV5-6 with TRBJ2-3; 14 positions match TRBD2. Germline V gene lookup returns CDR1 SGHDT and CDR2 YYEEEE. The CDR3 is 17 residues long. Trimming took 4 bases from V and 6 from J; bases not matched to a gene: 10. The CDR3 loop reads CASSTRWTSGGRDTQYF. The CDR3 nucleotides read TGTGCCAGCAGCACCCGCTGGACTAGCGGGGGGCGGGATACGCAGTATTTT.

The V and J genes are TRBV5-1 and TRBJ1-2; 9 bases fit TRBD1. Germline CDR1 SGHRS, CDR2 YFSETQ. This CDR3 contains 15 residues. J lost 4 bases, V lost 3 bases, and 7 bases had no gene match. CDR3 protein: CASSSTGGPSYGYTF. CDR3 nucleotide sequence: TGCGCCAGCAGCTCGACAGGGGGTCCCTCCTATGGCTACACCTTC.

The chain employs TRBV5-5 and TRBJ1-4; a possible D gene is TRBD1 (5 bases). Trimming stripped 0 bases from V and 6 bases from J, with 9 bases between. Germline V gene data show CDR1 as SGHKS and CDR2 as YYEKEE (reference sequence). The CDR3 spans 14 residues. The CDR3 reads CASSLGDSYEKLFF. As DNA, the CDR3 is TGTGCCAGCAGCTTGGGAGACAGTTATGAAAAACTGTTTTTT.

This chain uses TRBV7-2 with TRBJ1-2, with D uncertain. Germline V gene sequence: CDR1 SGHTA, CDR2 FQGNSA. The CDR3 has 13 residues. The germline V and J ends were trimmed by 1 base and 4 bases, with 7 bases remaining between them. CDR3 protein: CASSLGGRYGYTF. CDR3 DNA: TGTGCCAGCAGCTTAGGAGGGCGCTATGGCTACACCTTC.

The V gene is TRBV4-2, the J gene TRBJ2-3; 13 bases align to TRBD2. Germline-derived CDR1 and CDR2 are LGHNA and YNFKEQ. The CDR3 spans 18 residues. With V trimmed by 2 bases and J by 2 bases, 7 bases remained unmatched. The CDR3 bases are TGTGCCAGCAGCCAACACGCGACTAGCGGGGGGACCACAGATACGCAGTATTTT. It yields the protein CASSQHATSGGTTDTQYF.

V is TRBV28 and J is TRBJ1-6; 7 nucleotides line up with TRBD1. This CDR3 region has 15 residues. Looked up from germline, CDR1 is MDHEN and CDR2 is SYDVKM. V dropped 5 bases and J dropped 8; count of bases not matched to a gene: 9. The CDR3 sequence: CASSPPDRTDSPLHF. CDR3 in DNA: TGTGCCAGCAGTCCCCCGGACAGGACCGATTCACCCCTCCACTTT.

This chain joins TRBV7-9 and TRBJ2-4; TRBD1 aligns across 8 bases. CDR1 is SEHNR and CDR2 is FQNEAQ in the germline V gene (reference sequence). The CDR3 has 15 amino acids. V dropped 9 bases and J dropped 6; count of bases not matched to a gene: 13. CDR3 in DNA: TGTGCCAGTAACACAGGGGGAAGGGAAAGAAACATTCAGTACTTC. Amino acid sequence: CASNTGGRERNIQYF.

The chain has TRBV7-9 and TRBJ2-5, with D maybe TRBD1 (5 bases). V lost 7 bases and J lost 5, with 17 bases in between. The CDR3 length is 14 residues. Looked up from germline, CDR1 is SEHNR and CDR2 is FQNEAQ (reference sequence). The CDR3 DNA sequence: TGTGCCAGCACCACAGGTCACCTCCTGGAGACCCAGTACTTC. It is translated as CASTTGHLLETQYF.

The CDR3 loop reads CASGLEAGGIQETQYF. The CDR3 nucleotides are TGTGCTAGTGGTTTGGAGGCGGGGGGCATCCAAGAGACCCAGTACTTC. This chain joins TRBV12-5 and TRBJ2-5, with 8 bases fitting TRBD2. The CDR3 is 16 residues long. V was clipped by 1 base and J by 1 base; unmatched bases: 5. Germline-derived CDR1 and CDR2 are LGHNT and FRNRAP. Full variable domain (outside the CDR3, taken from reference TRBV12-5 and TRBJ2-5): DARVTQTPRHKVTEMGQEVTMRCQPILGHNTVFWYRQTMMQGLELLAYFRNRAPLDDSGMPKDRFSAEMPDATLATLKIQPSEPRDSAVYFCASGLEAGGIQETQYFGPGTRLLVL.

V usage is TRBV4-3 and J usage is TRBJ2-3, with D possibly matching TRBD2 (5 bases). Germline V gene lookup returns CDR1 LGHNA and CDR2 YSLEER. Between the trimmed V and J ends, which lost 0 bases and 2 bases, there was a span of 12 bases. CDR3 length: 16 residues. CDR3 in DNA: TGCGCCAGCAGCCAAGAGGATCGGGGAGCCACAGATACGCAGTATTTT. It translates to CASSQEDRGATDTQYF.

The chain recombines TRBV28 with TRBJ1-6; D unclear. The length of the CDR3 is 14 residues. From germline, CDR1 is MDHEN and CDR2 SYDVKM. Trimming removed 3 bases at V and 6 bases at J, with 9 bases between. CDR3 DNA: TGTGCCAGCAGTTTTCGGGGAGGTAATTCACCCCTCCACTTT. Translated, it gives CASSFRGGNSPLHF.

The J gene is TRBJ1-2, the V gene TRBV29-1; 10 bases agree with TRBD1. The CDR3 has 13 amino acids. Germline assignment: CDR1 SQVTM and CDR2 ANQGSEA. The ends lost 2 bases at V and 8 bases at J; junction bases unmatched: 5. Written as DNA, the CDR3 is TGCAGCGTTGAACCGGGACAGGGGAGAGGCTACACCTTC. Its protein product is CSVEPGQGRGYTF.

CDR3 DNA: TGTGCCAGCAGTCGGGACAGGTCAAACACAGATACGCAGTATTTT. Encoded protein: CASSRDRSNTDTQYF. The V gene is TRBV2, the J gene TRBJ2-3; 8 nucleotides line up with TRBD1. CDR3 length equals 15 residues. Germline V gene data show CDR1 as SNHLY and CDR2 as FYNNEI. Trimming at V came to 5 bases and at J to 2 bases, leaving 6 bases not matched to a gene.

The CDR3 DNA is TGCGCCAGCAGCTTGGATATGGCAGTCCGCACAGATACGCAGTATTTT. It is translated as CASSLDMAVRTDTQYF. The chain combines TRBV5-1 with TRBJ2-3; D is uncertain. Trimming took 0 bases from V and 1 from J, leaving 12 bases between them. Germline V lookup: CDR1 SGHRS, CDR2 YFSETQ. CDR3 length: 16 amino acids.

The V gene is TRBV15, the J gene TRBJ2-2; maybe TRBD2 (5 bases). V was shortened by 0 bases and J by 4 bases, with 12 bases between the two germline ends. Germline-derived CDR1 and CDR2 are LNHNV and YYDKDF (reference sequence). The CDR3 sequence is 16 residues long. The CDR3 DNA follows: TGTGCCACCAGCAGAGATCCGGGGAGAGGCACCGGGGAGCTGTTTTTT. It is translated as CATSRDPGRGTGELFF.

Only a few counts were recorded for this clone. The rearrangement links TRBV11-3 to TRBJ1-2; possible D gene TRBD1, 6 bases. With 2 bases removed from V and 11 bases from J, the gap between germline ends came to 18 bases. CDR3 length equals 14 residues. Germline CDR1 SGHNT, CDR2 YENEEA. CDR3 nucleotides: TGTGCCAGCAGCTTAAACAGGGCCTCCGGAGTGTACACCTTC. Translated: CASSLNRASGVYTF.

This clone appeared once. The CDR3 region is CASSIWTSEQYF. The CDR3 DNA is TGCGCCAGCAGCATTTGGACTAGCGAGCAGTATTTT. This chain links TRBV5-1 with TRBJ2-3; TRBD2 agrees at 9 bases. There are 12 residues in the CDR3. Germline assignment: CDR1 SGHRS and CDR2 YFSETQ. The trim removed 4 bases at V and 11 bases at J, leaving 5 bases unmatched.

The chain recombines TRBV9 with TRBJ1-2; D may be TRBD1 (5 bases). Trimming left V 0 bases short and J 2 bases short, with 14 bases between. CDR1 is SGDLS and CDR2 is YYNGEE in the germline V gene. CDR3 length equals 16 residues. In DNA, the CDR3 is TGTGCCAGCAGCGTAGCGCAGGGACTGCTAAACTATGGCTACACCTTC. This gives the protein CASSVAQGLLNYGYTF.

In nucleotides, the CDR3 is TGCGCCAGCAGCCCTACTTCTCGAGCAAACACTGAAGCTTTCTTT. This gives the protein CASSPTSRANTEAFF. The chain is built from TRBV5-1 and TRBJ1-1; D is undetermined. Trimming took 4 bases from V and 2 from J, leaving 15 bases between them. The CDR3 consists of 15 residues. CDR1 SGHRS and CDR2 YFSETQ come from the germline V gene.

The chain uses TRBV6-6 and TRBJ2-7; D uncertain. V was pared by 6 bases and J by 4 bases, with 19 bases between. This CDR3 comprises 15 residues. The V gene's germline CDR1 is MNHNY and CDR2 SVGAGI (reference sequence). In DNA form, the CDR3 reads TGTGCCAGCAGCCCCCTTGGAGATGATAGATACGAGCAGTACTTC. It translates to CASSPLGDDRYEQYF.

This chain uses TRBV5-1 with TRBJ2-7; TRBD1 matches 9 bases. Per germline, CDR1 SGHRS and CDR2 YFSETQ. The CDR3 contains 15 residues. V dropped 4 bases and J dropped 3; count of bases not matched to a gene: 8. The CDR3 region is CASSRAPGQGYEQYF. In DNA, the CDR3 is TGCGCCAGCAGCAGGGCCCCGGGACAGGGCTACGAGCAGTACTTC.

V gene TRBV30 combines with J gene TRBJ1-6; D not certain. V lost 8 bases, J lost 0 bases, and 14 bases lay in between. The CDR3 sequence is 15 residues long. CDR1 is GTSNPN, CDR2 SVGIG, per germline (reference sequence). This chain's CDR3 is CARTSASSYNSPLHF. CDR3 DNA: TGTGCCCGCACTTCCGCGAGCTCCTATAATTCACCCCTCCACTTT. Full variable domain (missing parts from reference TRBV30 and TRBJ1-6): SQTIHQWPATLVQPVGSPLSLECTVEGTSNPNLYWYRQAAGRGLQLLFYSVGIGQISSEVPQNLSASRPQDRQFILSSKKLLLSDSGFYLCARTSASSYNSPLHFGNGTRLTVT.

The chain has TRBV10-3 and TRBJ2-5; TRBD1 aligns across 11 bases. After removal of 6 bases from V and 2 bases from J, the junction contained 14 bases not matched to a gene. The CDR3 spans 18 residues. Germline V CDR1 and CDR2: ENHRY, SYGVKD. CDR3 in DNA: TGTGCCATCAGGGTTGAAGGACAGGGGGCTAGGTTTCAAGAGACCCAGTACTTC. Its translation is CAIRVEGQGARFQETQYF.

This clone was seen just once. The rearrangement links TRBV28 to TRBJ1-2; weak D call: TRBD1 (5 bases). Trimming took 1 base from V and 5 from J, leaving 8 bases between them. Germline loops: CDR1 MDHEN, CDR2 SYDVKM. The CDR3 extends over 13 amino acids. CDR3 nucleotide sequence: TGTGCCAGCAGTTTATCAGGGTTGTATGGCTACACCTTC. Its protein product is CASSLSGLYGYTF.

The rearrangement joins TRBV6-5 to TRBJ1-2; 8 nucleotides agree with TRBD1. There are 15 residues in the CDR3. Trimming removed 4 bases from V and 4 bases from J; junction bases left unmatched: 8. Germline CDR1 and CDR2: MNHEY and SVGAGI. The CDR3 region has the DNA TGTGCCAGCAGTTCGCAGGGGGCGTGGGTCTATGGCTACACCTTC. This translates into CASSSQGAWVYGYTF.